The 32 T cell receptor beta chains below all came from one sample that was sequenced in a study of blood T cell repertoires in COVID-19. Libraries were prepared by immunoSEQ multiplex PCR; TCRdb keeps only in-frame clonotypes and omits some of them. The sample has 150,000 to 200,000 clones; approximately 79% are singletons. The sample taken for sequencing was peripheral blood. The receptors were gathered from a woman in her 70s with acute or convalescent COVID-19.

This rearrangement joins TRBV12-3 or TRBV12-4 to TRBJ2-3; 8 bases map to TRBD2. V was pared by 7 bases and J by 8 bases, with 8 bases of the junction left unmatched. The CDR3 runs to 13 residues. CDR3 in amino acids: CASKQAGAGTQYF. The CDR3 coding sequence is TGTGCCAGCAAACAAGCGGGAGCGGGTACGCAGTATTTT.

This rearrangement joins TRBV5-1 to TRBJ1-2, with 8 nucleotides matching TRBD1. CDR1 SGHRS and CDR2 YFSETQ come from the germline V gene. This CDR3 comprises 13 residues. Germline trimming cut 4 bases from V and 6 bases from J; bases unmatched to any gene: 5. CDR3 loop: CASSLGQDDGYTF. CDR3 sequence (DNA): TGCGCCAGCAGCCTGGGACAGGACGATGGCTACACCTTC.

The chain links TRBV6-1 to TRBJ1-1, with D possibly matching TRBD1 (5 bases). This CDR3 is 13 amino acids long. V was shortened by 2 bases and J by 1 base, with 5 bases between the two germline ends. Looked up from germline, CDR1 is MNHNS and CDR2 is SASEGT. CDR3 in amino acids: CASSETGNTEAFF. In DNA form, the CDR3 reads TGTGCCAGCAGTGAAACAGGGAACACTGAAGCTTTCTTT.

This chain uses TRBV3-1 (or the pseudogene TRBV3-2) with TRBJ2-2; 12 nucleotides line up with TRBD2. The V gene's germline CDR1 is LGHDT and CDR2 YNNKEL (reference sequence). This CDR3 has 19 residues. Unmatched junction bases numbered 15, after V lost 5 bases and J lost 5 bases. The DNA for the CDR3 is TGTGCCAGCAGCTCAAGCCCGTTAACTAGCGGGAGGAGTACCGGGGAGCTGTTTTTT. This translates into CASSSSPLTSGRSTGELFF.

This rearrangement joins TRBV3-1 (or the pseudogene TRBV3-2) to TRBJ2-3; D is undetermined. From germline, CDR1 is LGHDT and CDR2 YNNKEL (reference sequence). The ends were cut back, 1 base at V and 3 bases at J, with 8 bases in the middle. The CDR3 has 14 amino acids. This CDR3 reads CASSQARRTDTQYF. For the CDR3, the DNA is TGTGCCAGCAGCCAAGCTCGGAGAACAGATACGCAGTATTTT.

The chain uses TRBV18 and TRBJ2-1; tentative D call: TRBD2 (6 bases). CDR3 length: 13 residues. Germline loops: CDR1 KGHSH, CDR2 LQKENI. V was trimmed by 5 bases and J by 12 bases, leaving 17 bases between them. The CDR3 nucleotides read TGTGCCAGCTCAAGGACTACAGTCTCGGGGCAGTTCTTC. Translating it yields CASSRTTVSGQFF.

The V gene is TRBV12-3 or TRBV12-4, the J gene TRBJ2-7; D is undetermined. The CDR3 sequence is 12 residues long. Trimming pared 3 bases from V and 6 bases from J, leaving 9 bases between. CDR3 sequence reads: CASSFFTLEQYF. Here the CDR3 DNA reads TGTGCCAGCAGTTTCTTCACTCTCGAGCAGTACTTC.

This chain connects TRBV27 to TRBJ2-7; 8 bases agree with TRBD1. Losses at the gene ends were 7 bases for V and 3 bases for J; bases not matched to a gene: 11. CDR3 length: 15 amino acids. The germline V gene encodes CDR1 MNHEY and CDR2 SMNVEV (reference sequence). This CDR3 reads CASKLDSGTGYEQYF. CDR3 in DNA: TGTGCCAGCAAACTAGACTCCGGGACAGGCTACGAGCAGTACTTC.

This chain joins TRBV19 and TRBJ1-5; tentative D call: TRBD1 (5 bases). CDR1 is LNHDA and CDR2 is SQIVND in the germline V gene (reference sequence). CDR3 length: 15 amino acids. V was clipped by 4 bases and J by 7 bases, with 17 bases between them. The chain's CDR3 is CASSKQAQLGQPQHF. The CDR3 DNA reads as TGTGCCAGTAGTAAACAGGCGCAGCTGGGCCAGCCCCAGCATTTT.

The chain joins TRBV3-1 (or the pseudogene TRBV3-2) to TRBJ2-1; TRBD2 matches at 13 bases. CDR3 size: 16 residues. With 3 bases clipped from V and 9 bases from J, the junction kept 8 bases outside the gene matches. The germline V gene encodes CDR1 LGHDT and CDR2 YNNKEL (reference sequence). CDR3: CASSQTRTSGSGEQFF. CDR3 DNA sequence: TGTGCCAGCAGCCAGACAAGGACTAGCGGGAGTGGTGAGCAGTTCTTC.

The chain links TRBV2 to TRBJ1-4; 9 bases map to TRBD1. V lost 6 bases and J lost 3; bases outside the gene matches: 5. Germline CDR1 SNHLY, CDR2 FYNNEI. There are 15 residues in the CDR3. The CDR3 DNA reads TGTGCCAGCAGGATAACAGGGGGCCCTAATGAAAAACTGTTTTTT. Its protein product is CASRITGGPNEKLFF.

The chain recombines TRBV5-4 with TRBJ2-3; 7 bases match TRBD2. CDR3 length: 15 residues. V trimming: 6 bases; J trimming: 3 bases; junction bases outside the gene matches: 10. Per the germline V gene, CDR1 is SGHNT and CDR2 is YYREEE (reference sequence). CDR3 nucleotides: TGTGCCAGCACCTCCCAGCGGGAAGATACAGATACGCAGTATTTT. It encodes CASTSQREDTDTQYF.

This chain uses TRBV5-1 with TRBJ2-1; TRBD2 matches 10 bases. V shed 4 bases and J 5 bases; nucleotides not matched to a gene: 9. CDR3 length: 16 amino acids. The germline gives CDR1 SGHRS, CDR2 YFSETQ. CDR3 loop: CASSRNSGRVDNEQFF. The DNA for the CDR3 is TGCGCCAGCAGCCGAAACAGCGGGAGGGTGGACAATGAGCAGTTCTTC.

The rearrangement links TRBV19 to TRBJ2-1; TRBD2 agrees at 10 bases. From germline, CDR1 is LNHDA and CDR2 SQIVND (reference sequence). The CDR3 sequence is 18 residues long. V gave up 3 bases and J gave up 8 bases; unmatched junction bases: 16. Written as DNA, the CDR3 is TGTGCCAGTAGTATCGGCCCCGGTTTAGCGGGAGGTTCGGATGAGCAGTTCTTC. It encodes CASSIGPGLAGGSDEQFF.

The rearrangement joins TRBV28 to TRBJ1-2; 7 nucleotides agree with TRBD1. Looked up from germline, CDR1 is MDHEN and CDR2 is SYDVKM. V shed 2 bases, J shed 8 bases, and the junction held 11 bases outside the gene matches. This CDR3 comprises 15 residues. The CDR3 coding sequence is TGTGCCAGCAGTTTAAGCGTGGACAGGTCAAGGGGCTACACCTTC. Translated, it gives CASSLSVDRSRGYTF.

V and J are TRBV7-7 and TRBJ2-2, with 7 nucleotides matching TRBD2. The CDR3 consists of 14 residues. V trimming: 5 bases; J trimming: 2 bases; junction bases outside the gene matches: 2. Germline V lookup: CDR1 SSHAT, CDR2 FNYEAQ (reference sequence). The CDR3 nucleotides are TGTGCCAGCAGCACTAGCGAAAACACCGGGGAGCTGTTTTTT. The encoded protein is CASSTSENTGELFF. Complete variable domain (other parts from reference TRBV7-7 and TRBJ2-2): GAGVSQSPRYKVTKRGQDVTLRCDPISSHATLYWYQQALGQGPEFLTYFNYEAQPDKSGLPSDRFSAERPEGSISTLTIQRTEQRDSAMYRCASSTSENTGELFFGEGSRLTVL.

The chain employs TRBV3-1 (or the pseudogene TRBV3-2) and TRBJ1-5; no clear D. In germline, CDR1 is LGHDT, CDR2 YNNKEL (reference sequence). V gave up 0 bases and J gave up 1 base, with 19 bases separating them. The CDR3 runs 19 residues. CDR3: CASSQDRPIGLISNQPQHF. The CDR3 nucleotides read TGTGCCAGCAGCCAAGACCGGCCTATCGGACTCATAAGCAATCAGCCCCAGCATTTT.

The chain couples TRBV10-3 to TRBJ2-2; D not resolved. The germline gives CDR1 ENHRY, CDR2 SYGVKD. V was pared by 6 bases and J by 6 bases, with 11 bases between. The CDR3 consists of 13 residues. The CDR3 DNA reads as TGTGCCATCAGCCTAGACTCTCCCGGGGAGCTGTTTTTT. Translation: CAISLDSPGELFF.

The J gene is TRBJ2-3, the V gene TRBV24-1, with 10 bases matching TRBD2. J gave up 4 bases and V 1 base, and 7 bases lay outside the gene matches. CDR3 length equals 17 residues. The germline gives CDR1 KGHDR, CDR2 SFDVKD. CDR3 nucleotides: TGTGCCACCAGTGATTTTCGAGCGGGAGGGCACGCAGATACGCAGTATTTT. Its protein is CATSDFRAGGHADTQYF.

This chain connects TRBV23-1 to TRBJ2-5, with TRBD2 matching 10 bases. TRBV23-1 is sorted into the ORF group, with uncertain function. J gave up 5 bases and V 4 bases, and 13 bases lay outside the gene matches. This CDR3 spans 17 amino acids. The chain's CDR3 is CASSPGLAASLGETQYF. CDR3 nucleotide sequence: TGCGCCAGCAGTCCCGGACTAGCGGCGTCCTTGGGGGAGACCCAGTACTTC.

This clone was seen a few times. The chain is built from TRBV7-3 and TRBJ1-2; D call uncertain. The CDR3 loop spans 15 amino acids. V was pared by 1 base and J by 8 bases, with 17 bases between. The germline V gene has CDR1 SGHTA and CDR2 FQGTGA. CDR3 amino acids: CASSLMSGDSSGYTF. The CDR3 DNA follows: TGTGCCAGCAGCTTAATGTCGGGTGATTCTTCCGGCTACACCTTC.

V gene TRBV23-1 combines with J gene TRBJ2-7; 10 nucleotides agree with TRBD1. TRBV23-1 is known as an ORF, though its function is uncertain. V trimming: 2 bases; J trimming: 2 bases; junction bases outside the gene matches: 30. The CDR3 extends over 24 amino acids. This CDR3 reads CASSQGSCQTLKGTGDELAYEQYF. CDR3 sequence (DNA): TGCGCCAGCAGTCAAGGTAGTTGCCAGACGCTCAAAGGGACAGGGGATGAGTTGGCCTACGAGCAGTACTTC.

This chain connects TRBV24-1 to TRBJ1-5; 9 bases are shared with TRBD1. Germline CDR1 and CDR2: KGHDR and SFDVKD. The CDR3 consists of 15 residues. V lost 4 bases to trimming and J lost 7 bases; unmatched junction nucleotides: 7. This chain's CDR3 is CATSEATGGGQPQHF. CDR3 DNA sequence: TGTGCCACCAGTGAGGCAACAGGGGGCGGACAGCCCCAGCATTTT.

J is TRBJ1-4 and V is TRBV5-6, with 9 bases matching TRBD1. Unmatched junction bases numbered 9, after V lost 4 bases and J lost 8 bases. Per the germline V gene, CDR1 is SGHDT and CDR2 is YYEEEE. CDR3 length equals 15 residues. This chain's CDR3 is CASSEPGQGGEKLFF. CDR3 coding DNA: TGTGCCAGCAGCGAGCCGGGACAGGGAGGCGAAAAACTGTTTTTT.

The rearrangement links TRBV15 to TRBJ2-5; 9 bases fit TRBD2. Germline assignment: CDR1 LNHNV and CDR2 YYDKDF (reference sequence). This CDR3 comprises 21 residues. The V gene end was trimmed by 0 bases and the J gene end by 3 bases; junction bases not matched to a gene: 20. In nucleotides, the CDR3 is TGTGCCACCAGCAGAGATCGGCCGGGGGACTTAGCGGGAGCGTGGGAAGAGACCCAGTACTTC. This gives the protein CATSRDRPGDLAGAWEETQYF. Variable domain in full (rest from reference TRBV15 and TRBJ2-5): DAMVIQNPRYQVTQFGKPVTLSCSQTLNHNVMYWYQQKSSQAPKLLFHYYDKDFNNEADTPDNFQSRRPNTSFCFLDIRSPGLGDTAMYLCATSRDRPGDLAGAWEETQYFGPGTRLLVL.

V is TRBV4-2 and J is TRBJ1-1, with 7 bases matching TRBD1. This CDR3 is 17 amino acids long. The germline V gene encodes CDR1 LGHNA and CDR2 YNFKEQ. The V and J ends lost 3 bases and 0 bases, in that order; junction bases with no gene match: 10. The CDR3: CASSQILTGTVNTEAFF. CDR3 nucleotide sequence: TGTGCCAGCAGCCAGATATTGACCGGGACAGTGAACACTGAAGCTTTCTTT.

V usage is TRBV27 and J usage is TRBJ1-6; perhaps TRBD1 as D (5 bases). In germline, CDR1 is MNHEY, CDR2 SMNVEV (reference sequence). The CDR3 sequence is 11 residues long. The V and J ends lost 10 bases and 7 bases respectively, with 8 bases between them. The CDR3 sequence: CATKGNSPLHF. Here the CDR3 DNA reads TGTGCCACCAAGGGGAATTCACCCCTCCACTTT.

The gene calls are TRBV6-5 and TRBJ1-1; 8 positions match TRBD1. The trim removed 1 base at V and 11 bases at J, leaving 12 bases unmatched. CDR3 length equals 15 residues. Germline loops: CDR1 MNHEY, CDR2 SVGAGI. CDR3 sequence (DNA): TGTGCCAGCAGTTACTTGCAGGGGGCTTCACGGAGGGCTTTCTTT. Translation gives CASSYLQGASRRAFF.

The sample holds one count of this clone. The rearrangement links TRBV7-8 to TRBJ2-5; a possible D gene is TRBD2 (6 bases). This CDR3 has 15 residues. V was shortened by 2 bases and J by 1 base, with 11 bases between the two germline ends. Germline V CDR1 and CDR2: SGHVS, FQNEAQ. CDR3 residues: CASSLWTTGQETQYF. The CDR3 DNA reads as TGTGCCAGCAGCTTATGGACTACAGGCCAAGAGACCCAGTACTTC.

The chain links TRBV2 to TRBJ2-3; 9 bases align to TRBD1. V shed 5 bases and J 4 bases; nucleotides not matched to a gene: 7. The V gene's germline CDR1 is SNHLY and CDR2 FYNNEI. This CDR3 region has 15 residues. The CDR3 spells CASSYRDRESDTQYF. The CDR3 bases are TGTGCCAGCAGTTACCGGGACAGGGAATCAGATACGCAGTATTTT. The whole variable domain, filled in from reference TRBV2 and TRBJ2-3, reads EPEVTQTPSHQVTQMGQEVILRCVPISNHLYFYWYRQILGQKVEFLVSFYNNEISEKSEIFDDQFSVERPDGSNFTLKIRSTKLEDSAMYFCASSYRDRESDTQYFGPGTRLTVL.

The CDR3 coding sequence is TGTGCCAGCAGCCGATACTCTAGCGGGAGCATCACCGGGGAGCTGTTTTTT. Its translation is CASSRYSSGSITGELFF. The chain links TRBV5-4 to TRBJ2-2, with TRBD2 matching 10 bases. Unmatched junction bases numbered 10, after V lost 4 bases and J lost 4 bases. The CDR3 runs to 17 residues. Germline CDR1 reads SGHNT; CDR2 reads YYREEE (reference sequence).

This clone was counted many times. This sequence joins TRBV9 and TRBJ2-7; 10 nucleotides line up with TRBD2. The CDR3 has 15 amino acids. CDR1 SGDLS and CDR2 YYNGEE come from the germline V gene. V dropped 2 bases and J dropped 8; count of bases not matched to a gene: 10. DNA for the CDR3: TGTGCCAGCAGCGTCTCCGGACTAGCGGCGGATAAGCAGTACTTC. Amino acid sequence: CASSVSGLAADKQYF.